These 30 T cell receptor beta chains were all obtained from the same sample, sequenced in a study of molecular identifiers for immune sequencing clone quantification. Using its own MiXCR run on the PCR reads, TCRdb lists one record per CDR3 protein. The sample carries roughly 300,000 distinct CDR3 sequences, about 22% recorded once. Specimen: naive CD8+ T cells from blood, with Jurkat cell RNA spiked in. Subset of the sample: FACS-sorted CD8+CD4-CCR7+CD45RA+ naive T cells. The receptors derive from a human donor in good health. Some libraries in this study had Jurkat cell RNA spiked in.

Comments on this clonotype: A much larger clonotype is one base distant, so this may be a read error. The rearrangement links TRBV20-1 to TRBJ2-3, with TRBD2 matching over 8 bases. This CDR3 spans 15 amino acids. J was trimmed by 10 bases and V by 6 bases; bases with no gene match: 18. Per germline, CDR1 DFQATT and CDR2 SNEGSKA (reference sequence). CDR3 bases: TGCAGTGCCCCCCGAGTTAGCTTCGGGGGGGATTCGCAGTATTTT. It codes for CSAPRVSFGGDSQYF.

This chain uses TRBV14 with TRBJ2-3, with D unresolved. The CDR3 covers 14 residues. The V end was cut by 1 base, the J end by 0 bases, with 5 bases between. Germline lookup yields CDR1 SGHDN and CDR2 FVKESK. The chain's CDR3 is CASSQVTSTDTQYF. In nucleotides, the CDR3 is TGTGCCAGCAGCCAAGTGACTAGCACAGATACGCAGTATTTT. Variable domain in full (rest from reference TRBV14 and TRBJ2-3): EAGVTQFPSHSVIEKGQTVTLRCDPISGHDNLYWYRRVMGKEIKFLLHFVKESKQDESGMPNNRFLAERTGGTYSTLKVQPAELEDSGVYFCASSQVTSTDTQYFGPGTRLTVL.

About this clonotype: The junction and the germline gene differ at one end; a read error may be behind it. The gene calls are TRBV12-3 or TRBV12-4 and TRBJ2-1, with 7 bases fitting TRBD2. The CDR3 has 17 amino acids. CDR3 sequence: CASSLRGAGKVGSEQLF. As DNA, the CDR3 is TGTGCCAGCAGTTTAAGGGGAGCGGGAAAAGTAGGTAGTGAGCAGCTCTTC.

In this sample, this clonotype turned up many times. V is TRBV20-1 and J is TRBJ1-3, with no clear D. The CDR3 length is 13 residues. Trimming stripped 3 bases from V and 3 bases from J, with 9 bases between. The V gene's germline CDR1 is DFQATT and CDR2 SNEGSKA (reference sequence). The DNA for the CDR3 is TGCAGTGCTAGGATAGCTGGTGGAAACACCATATATTTT. This translates into CSARIAGGNTIYF.

This clonotype came up a few times. At one end, the junction sequence differs from germline, possibly due to a read error. The rearrangement uses TRBV27 and TRBJ1-2, with no clear D. The germline CDR1 and CDR2 sequences are MNHEY and SMNVEV (reference sequence). The CDR3 covers 15 residues. The CDR3, as DNA: TGTGCCAGCAGTTCCTCCTCAAGTTTGGCATATGGCTACACCTTT. It encodes CASSSSSSLAYGYTF.

This clonotype was found a few times. The chain has TRBV6-5 and TRBJ2-7; TRBD1 agrees at 7 bases. There are 14 residues in the CDR3. The J segment lost 6 bases and the V segment lost 4 bases, leaving 9 bases of the junction unmatched. Germline lookup yields CDR1 MNHEY and CDR2 SVGAGI. The CDR3 DNA is TGTGCCAGCAGTTCCTTCGAAACAGGGGTCGAGCAGTACTTC. Translating it yields CASSSFETGVEQYF.

The chain uses TRBV20-1 and TRBJ1-1; 7 positions agree with TRBD1. The CDR3 loop spans 20 amino acids. Per germline, CDR1 DFQATT and CDR2 SNEGSKA (reference sequence). V gave up 0 bases and J gave up 4 bases; unmatched junction bases: 23. CDR3 sequence reads: CSARDRQGVVNPIEGTEAFF. The CDR3 nucleotides read TGCAGTGCTAGAGATAGGCAGGGGGTTGTTAACCCTATTGAGGGCACTGAAGCTTTCTTT.

The chain has TRBV20-1 and TRBJ1-4; D is ambiguous. CDR1 and CDR2 from the germline V gene are DFQATT and SNEGSKA (reference sequence). Trimming removed 3 bases from V and 14 bases from J, with 10 bases in between. CDR3 length equals 10 residues. CDR3 nucleotide sequence: TGCAGTGCTAGTAGAGGTCTCCTGTTTTTT. Translated: CSASRGLLFF.

Ten or more counts support this clonotype. The CDR3 coding sequence is TGTGCCAGCAGCTTCAACGGGGAGGCCCACAATGAGCAGTTCTTC. This sequence encodes CASSFNGEAHNEQFF. The J gene is TRBJ2-1, the V gene TRBV11-2; tentative D call: TRBD2 (6 bases). Trimming left V 3 bases short and J 5 bases short, with 14 bases between. There are 15 residues in the CDR3. The V gene's germline CDR1 is SGHAT and CDR2 FQNNGV.

This clonotype occurred once. One end of the junction fails to match germline, which may point to a read error. The V gene is TRBV20-1, the J gene TRBJ2-5; D might be TRBD2 (5 bases). Germline assignment: CDR1 DFQATT and CDR2 SNEGSKA (reference sequence). This CDR3 is built from 13 residues. The CDR3 DNA reads as TGCAGTGCTAGGGACTCTATGGGAGAGCCCCAGTACTTC. This encodes CSARDSMGEPQYF.

This clonotype turned up a few times. The gene calls are TRBV27 and TRBJ2-7; TRBD2 is a possible D gene (6 bases). There are 12 residues in the CDR3. Germline loops: CDR1 MNHEY, CDR2 SMNVEV (reference sequence). Trimming left V 5 bases short and J 10 bases short, with 15 bases between. The CDR3: CASSQWGDGQYF. The CDR3 DNA sequence: TGTGCCAGCAGTCAATGGGGGGACGGACAGTACTTC.

A word on this clonotype: The junction differs from germline at one of its ends, possibly a read error. V is TRBV9 and J is TRBJ2-6; a possible D gene is TRBD1 (5 bases). The germline gives CDR1 SGDLS, CDR2 YYNGEE. CDR3 size: 13 residues. CDR3 loop: CASRRSGANVVTF. Here the CDR3 DNA reads TGTGCCAGTAGGCGCTCTGGGGCCAACGTCGTGACTTTC. The full variable domain, completed using reference TRBV9 and TRBJ2-6, is DSGVTQTPKHLITATGQRVTLRCSPRSGDLSVYWYQQSLDQGLQFLIQYYNGEERAKGNILERFSAQQFPDLHSELNLSSLELGDSALYFCASRRSGANVVTFGAGSRLTVL.

The chain couples TRBV28 to TRBJ1-5; 9 bases agree with TRBD1. The CDR3 totals 15 residues. V lost 4 bases, J lost 5 bases, and 6 bases stayed unmatched. Looked up from germline, CDR1 is MDHEN and CDR2 is SYDVKM. The chain's CDR3 is CASSWDRAYYQPQHF. The CDR3 bases are TGTGCCAGCAGTTGGGACAGGGCGTATTATCAGCCCCAGCATTTT.

With respect to this clonotype: With a much larger clone just one base away, this may be a read error. No conserved phenylalanine or tryptophan ends this CDR3, so it is likely a read error. The chain links TRBV30 to TRBJ2-7; D gene unclear. The CDR3 sequence is 12 residues long. The germline V gene encodes CDR1 GTSNPN and CDR2 SVGIG (reference sequence). V was cut by 2 bases and J by 5 bases, with 10 bases left in between. This CDR3 reads CAWSWVGHEQYL. Here the CDR3 DNA reads TGTGCCTGGAGTTGGGTGGGCCACGAGCAGTACCTC.

This clonotype has ten or more counts. The rearrangement uses TRBV29-1 and TRBJ2-3; D is possibly TRBD1 (5 bases). There are 14 residues in the CDR3. Between the trimmed V and J ends, which lost 6 bases and 0 bases, there was a span of 13 bases. Germline loops: CDR1 SQVTM, CDR2 ANQGSEA. CDR3 nucleotide sequence: TGCAGCGTACAGGACGGATCTAGCACAGATACGCAGTATTTT. This encodes CSVQDGSSTDTQYF.

This clonotype was seen repeatedly, ten times or more. The chain carries TRBV20-1 and TRBJ2-3; TRBD2 matches at 11 bases. Trimming at V came to 0 bases and at J to 5 bases, leaving 4 bases not matched to a gene. This CDR3 contains 15 residues. The V gene's germline CDR1 is DFQATT and CDR2 SNEGSKA (reference sequence). The CDR3 sequence: CSARDGLAGGDTQYF. The CDR3 nucleotides are TGCAGTGCTAGAGATGGCCTAGCGGGAGGAGATACGCAGTATTTT.

This clonotype was observed a few times. The chain employs TRBV28 and TRBJ2-7, with 11 bases identical to TRBD2. CDR1 is MDHEN and CDR2 is SYDVKM in the germline V gene. The CDR3 runs to 20 residues. The trim removed 9 bases at V and 3 bases at J, leaving 25 bases unmatched. The CDR3 reads CASRTGYGTQTSGTFYEQYF. CDR3 DNA sequence: TGTGCCAGTCGGACAGGTTATGGGACACAGACTAGCGGGACCTTCTACGAGCAGTACTTC.

The chain links TRBV7-2 to TRBJ2-2; possible D gene TRBD2, 5 bases. CDR1 is SGHTA and CDR2 is FQGNSA in the germline V gene. The CDR3 has 16 amino acids. Trimming removed 1 base at V and 6 bases at J, with 15 bases between. In DNA, the CDR3 is TGTGCCAGCAGCTTAGTGCCAGTTGTGGGAGCCGGGGAGCTGTTTTTT. Translating it yields CASSLVPVVGAGELFF.

Details on this clonotype: This clone may be a read error of a much larger clone one base away. V usage is TRBV7-9 and J usage is TRBJ2-7; TRBD2 matches 10 bases. CDR1 is SEHNR and CDR2 is FQNEAQ in the germline V gene (reference sequence). This CDR3 has 15 residues. Trimming removed 3 bases from V and 7 bases from J; junction bases left unmatched: 9. The CDR3 nucleotides read TGTGCCAGCAGCTTTGGCACTAGCGGGATCGATGAGCAGTACTTC. Its translation is CASSFGTSGIDEQYF.

As regards this clonotype: A much larger clone differs from this one at a single base, so this may be a read error. This rearrangement joins TRBV25-1 to TRBJ2-7, with D perhaps given as TRBD1 or TRBD2 (6 bases each). CDR1 is MGHDK and CDR2 is SYGVNS in the germline V gene. The ends were cut back, 9 bases at V and 5 bases at J, with 20 bases in the middle. CDR3 length: 14 residues. This CDR3 is CASRGGTQGDEQYF. Here the CDR3 DNA reads TGTGCCAGTAGAGGGGGGACGCAGGGCGACGAGCAGTACTTC.

This clonotype was picked up a small number of times. This rearrangement joins TRBV27 to TRBJ2-1; maybe TRBD1 (5 bases). CDR3 length: 14 residues. Germline V gene data show CDR1 as MNHEY and CDR2 as SMNVEV (reference sequence). V was shortened by 7 bases and J by 0 bases, with 10 bases between the two germline ends. The CDR3, as DNA: TGTGCCAGCAAGATGCAGGGCTCCTACAATGAGCAGTTCTTC. This gives the protein CASKMQGSYNEQFF.

The chain combines TRBV6-6 with TRBJ1-3, with TRBD1 as a possible D gene (5 bases). V lost 2 bases to trimming and J lost 3 bases, with 14 bases between them. This CDR3 has 16 residues. Germline CDR1 reads MNHNY; CDR2 reads SVGAGI (reference sequence). The CDR3 spells CASSYDLGQLGNTIYF. DNA of the CDR3: TGTGCCAGCAGTTACGACCTGGGGCAGCTTGGAAACACCATATATTTT.

This clonotype was counted a few times. This chain joins TRBV11-3 and TRBJ2-1; TRBD2 matches at 7 bases. J was trimmed by 12 bases and V by 5 bases; bases with no gene match: 16. The CDR3 is 15 amino acids. Germline V gene data show CDR1 as SGHNT and CDR2 as YENEEA. This CDR3 reads CASSTSRDYHLGQFF. CDR3 sequence (DNA): TGTGCCAGCAGCACAAGCCGGGACTATCATCTCGGGCAGTTCTTC.

This clonotype was seen more than once but under ten times. The V gene is TRBV18, the J gene TRBJ2-6, with a tentative D call TRBD2 (6 bases). The germline V gene encodes CDR1 KGHSH and CDR2 LQKENI. This CDR3 comprises 17 residues. V lost 3 bases and J 3 bases, leaving 15 bases between the germline ends. The CDR3 DNA sequence: TGTGCCAGCTCACCCTACCGATCCGGGGGTGGGGCCAACGTCCTGACTTTC. The encoded protein is CASSPYRSGGGANVLTF. The entire variable domain, with the rest obtained from reference TRBV18 and TRBJ2-6, is as follows: NAGVMQNPRHLVRRRGQEARLRCSPMKGHSHVYWYRQLPEEGLKFMVYLQKENIIDESGMPKERFSAEFPKEGPSILRIQQVVRGDSAAYFCASSPYRSGGGANVLTFGAGSRLTVL.

The chain carries TRBV6-2 or TRBV6-3 and TRBJ2-1; D perhaps matches TRBD2 (6 bases). Trimming stripped 0 bases from V and 10 bases from J, with 16 bases between. This CDR3 has 15 residues. The germline gives CDR1 MNHEY, CDR2 SVGEGT. The CDR3, as DNA: TGTGCCAGCAGTTACTCCGCTGGGGGAGGTATGGAGCAGTTCTTC. It yields the protein CASSYSAGGGMEQFF.

As to this clonotype: This likely came from a read error, as a far larger clone is one base away. This CDR3 is CASSQGVQESQYF. For the CDR3, the DNA is TGCGCCAGCAGCCAAGGAGTGCAAGAGAGCCAGTACTTC. This chain connects TRBV4-3 to TRBJ2-5, with unresolved D. The germline CDR1 and CDR2 sequences are LGHNA and YSLEER. The CDR3 contains 13 residues.

CDR3 nucleotide sequence: TGCAGTGCTAGAGACACGGGACAGTGGTCCTACGAGCAGTACTTC. Its translation is CSARDTGQWSYEQYF. The J gene is TRBJ2-7, the V gene TRBV20-1, with TRBD1 identical over 7 bases. This CDR3 is 15 amino acids long. V lost 0 bases to trimming and J lost 1 base; unmatched junction nucleotides: 6. Germline loops: CDR1 DFQATT, CDR2 SNEGSKA (reference sequence).

This clonotype was observed a few times. V is TRBV9 and J is TRBJ2-4; the D gene could be TRBD1 or TRBD2 (5 bases each). The CDR3 spans 17 residues. V was cut by 4 bases and J by 8 bases, with 25 bases left in between. Germline CDR1 SGDLS, CDR2 YYNGEE. The CDR3 DNA sequence: TGTGCCAGCAGCCCCCGCTTGGGGGTCGCAGCAGATGACATTCAGTACTTC. As protein: CASSPRLGVAADDIQYF.

Many counts were recorded for this clonotype. The chain joins TRBV4-3 to TRBJ2-1; maybe TRBD2 (5 bases). V was shortened by 4 bases and J by 4 bases, with 17 bases between the two germline ends. CDR1 and CDR2 (germline): LGHNA, YSLEER. The CDR3 is 16 residues long. CDR3 bases: TGCGCCAGCAGCCCATCCGCAGCGGACCTATACAATGAGCAGTTCTTC. Protein sequence: CASSPSAADLYNEQFF.

This chain joins TRBV4-3 and TRBJ1-4; maybe TRBD1 (5 bases). The CDR3 loop spans 14 amino acids. Germline CDR1 and CDR2: LGHNA and YSLEER. The V and J ends lost 4 bases and 4 bases respectively, with 10 bases between them. CDR3 nucleotide sequence: TGCGCCAGCAGCCGGGGGGGATTTAATGAAAAACTGTTTTTT. Residues: CASSRGGFNEKLFF.